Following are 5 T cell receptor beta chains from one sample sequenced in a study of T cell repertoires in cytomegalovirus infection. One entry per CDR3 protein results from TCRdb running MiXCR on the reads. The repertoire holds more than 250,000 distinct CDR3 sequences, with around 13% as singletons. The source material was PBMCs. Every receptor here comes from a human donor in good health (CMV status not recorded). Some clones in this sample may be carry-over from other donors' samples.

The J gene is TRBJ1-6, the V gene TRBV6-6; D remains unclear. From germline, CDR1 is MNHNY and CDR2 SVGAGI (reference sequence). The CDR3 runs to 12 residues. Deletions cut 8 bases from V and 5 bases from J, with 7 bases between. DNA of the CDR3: TGTGCCAGCGGACCTAATAATTCACCCCTCCACTTT. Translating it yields CASGPNNSPLHF.

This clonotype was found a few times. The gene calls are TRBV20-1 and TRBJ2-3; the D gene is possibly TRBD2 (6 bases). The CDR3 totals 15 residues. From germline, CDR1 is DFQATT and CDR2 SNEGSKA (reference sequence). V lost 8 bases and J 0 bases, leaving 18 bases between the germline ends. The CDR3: CSTSRGGRSTDTQYF. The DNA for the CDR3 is TGCAGTACCTCCCGGGGAGGAAGGAGCACAGATACGCAGTATTTT.

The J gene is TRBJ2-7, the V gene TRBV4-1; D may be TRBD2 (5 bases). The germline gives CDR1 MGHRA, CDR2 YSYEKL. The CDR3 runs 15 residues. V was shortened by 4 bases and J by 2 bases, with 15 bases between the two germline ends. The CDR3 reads CASSPGERFPYEQYF. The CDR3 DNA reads TGCGCCAGCAGCCCCGGGGAACGATTCCCCTACGAGCAGTACTTC.

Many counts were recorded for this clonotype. The CDR3 spells CASRSSGTGRTYEQYF. The DNA for the CDR3 is TGTGCCAGCAGAAGTTCCGGGACAGGAAGAACCTACGAGCAGTACTTC. This chain connects TRBV7-2 to TRBJ2-7; 8 positions match TRBD1. Trimming took 6 bases from V and 2 from J; bases not matched to a gene: 12. Looked up from germline, CDR1 is SGHTA and CDR2 is FQGNSA. The CDR3 totals 16 residues.

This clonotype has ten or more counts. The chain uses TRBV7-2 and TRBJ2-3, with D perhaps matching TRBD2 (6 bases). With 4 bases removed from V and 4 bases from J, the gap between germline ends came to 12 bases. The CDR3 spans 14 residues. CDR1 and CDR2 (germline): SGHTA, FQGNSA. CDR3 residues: CASSYGSGPDTQYF. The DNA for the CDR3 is TGTGCCAGCAGCTATGGTAGCGGCCCAGATACGCAGTATTTT.